Shown below are 18 T cell receptor beta chains from a single sample sequenced in a study of T cell repertoires in cytomegalovirus infection. MiXCR, applied by TCRdb to the reads, yields one record per CDR3 protein. The profile shows fewer than 550,000 distinct CDR3 sequences, approximately 30% of them singletons. The sequencing sample was made of PBMCs. The receptor set was obtained from a human donor in good health (CMV status not recorded). Some clones in this sample may be carry-over from other donors' samples.

The V and J genes are TRBV14 and TRBJ2-3; TRBD2 matches at 12 bases. Germline CDR1 and CDR2: SGHDN and FVKESK. The CDR3 covers 17 residues. The J segment lost 2 bases and the V segment lost 5 bases, leaving 8 bases of the junction unmatched. CDR3 loop: CASSTRTSGIYTDTQYF. The CDR3 DNA follows: TGTGCCAGCAGCACCCGGACTAGCGGGATATACACAGATACGCAGTATTTT.

The chain has TRBV3-1 and TRBJ1-5; tentative D call: TRBD1 (5 bases). The CDR3 is 17 residues long. Germline lookup yields CDR1 LGHDT and CDR2 YNNKEL (reference sequence). V was clipped by 3 bases and J by 3 bases, with 18 bases between them. The CDR3 region has the DNA TGTGCCAGCAGCCAGGGTTTATCAGGCGGGACCAATCAGCCCCAGCATTTT. Its translation: CASSQGLSGGTNQPQHF.

In its sample, this clonotype was seen many times. The chain couples TRBV7-6 to TRBJ2-7; 9 positions agree with TRBD2. The CDR3 has 13 residues. The V and J ends lost 4 bases and 3 bases, in that order; junction bases with no gene match: 1. From germline, CDR1 is SGHVS and CDR2 FNYEAQ. Here the CDR3 DNA reads TGTGCCAGCAGCTCGACTAGCGGCTACGAGCAGTACTTC. Translation gives CASSSTSGYEQYF.

The chain recombines TRBV2 with TRBJ1-2, with TRBD1 as a possible D gene (5 bases). This CDR3 is built from 11 residues. Trimming removed 6 bases from V and 8 bases from J, with 10 bases in between. In germline, CDR1 is SNHLY, CDR2 FYNNEI. The CDR3 sequence: CASSREAGYTF. CDR3 sequence (DNA): TGTGCCAGCAGCAGGGAAGCGGGCTACACCTTC.

This clonotype occurred many times. This chain connects TRBV4-3 to TRBJ2-2; D is uncertain. Germline V lookup: CDR1 LGHNA, CDR2 YSLEER. The CDR3 is made up of 17 amino acids. The V end was cut by 1 base, the J end by 1 base, with 13 bases between. The CDR3 sequence is CASSQASLAWNTGELFF. The CDR3 DNA follows: TGCGCCAGCAGCCAAGCTTCCTTGGCCTGGAACACCGGGGAGCTGTTTTTT.

There are a few counts of this clonotype. The chain recombines TRBV12-3 or TRBV12-4 with TRBJ1-1, with D possibly TRBD1 on 5 matching bases. This CDR3 comprises 14 residues. V was pared by 5 bases and J by 5 bases, with 15 bases between. The CDR3 DNA reads TGTGCCAGCAGTATTCGGGACGGGGGGACTGAAGCTTTCTTT. It codes for CASSIRDGGTEAFF.

The sample holds a few counts of this clonotype. V usage is TRBV6-2 or TRBV6-3 and J usage is TRBJ1-2, with 11 bases matching TRBD1. CDR3 size: 17 residues. The V gene's germline CDR1 is MNHEY and CDR2 SVGEGT. V trimming: 8 bases; J trimming: 3 bases; junction bases outside the gene matches: 14. Here the CDR3 reads CASLKRPSGQGDYGYTF. DNA of the CDR3: TGTGCCAGCCTAAAGAGGCCCTCGGGACAGGGGGACTATGGCTACACCTTC.

The genes are TRBV4-1 and TRBJ1-5; 7 bases are a match to TRBD1. CDR3 length: 17 residues. Unmatched junction bases numbered 11, after V lost 0 bases and J lost 6 bases. Germline V CDR1 and CDR2: MGHRA, YSYEKL. The CDR3 bases are TGCGCCAGCAGCCAAGAAGGTGATCCAGGGGGGGGTCAGCCCCAGCATTTT. It encodes CASSQEGDPGGGQPQHF.

This clonotype was seen a few times. The CDR3 here is CASISGGSGDTQYF. The CDR3 coding sequence is TGTGCCAGCATAAGCGGGGGCTCAGGAGATACGCAGTATTTT. This chain connects TRBV19 to TRBJ2-3; 8 bases match TRBD2. The CDR3 contains 14 residues. Germline assignment: CDR1 LNHDA and CDR2 SQIVND (reference sequence). Trimming cost V 9 bases and J 5 bases; bases outside gene matches: 10.

The chain couples TRBV4-3 to TRBJ1-2; no clear D gene. The germline V gene encodes CDR1 LGHNA and CDR2 YSLEER. V was trimmed by 0 bases and J by 4 bases, leaving 15 bases between them. This CDR3 contains 16 residues. The CDR3 region has the DNA TGCGCCAGCAGCCAAGATCGAATGGGTTTTGCCTATGGCTACACCTTC. Protein product: CASSQDRMGFAYGYTF.

Note on this clonotype: Because the CDR3 is missing its conserved closing phenylalanine or tryptophan, this is likely a read error. The DNA is omitted, as the CDR3 cannot be located on it reliably, and the CDR3 follows TCRdb's listing. The rearrangement links TRBV4-1 to TRBJ1-3. The CDR3 comprises 14 residues, both ends counted. Germline CDR1 is MGHRA and CDR2 is YSYEKL. The CDR3 loop reads CASSQERALDTLYI.

This clonotype occurred a few times. The rearrangement joins TRBV10-2 to TRBJ2-7; a possible D gene is TRBD2 (5 bases). Per the germline V gene, CDR1 is WSHSY and CDR2 is SAAADI. This CDR3 is built from 11 residues. V was cut by 8 bases and J by 4 bases, with 9 bases left in between. The CDR3 DNA sequence: TGCGCCAGCCTCGCGGGTTACGAGCAGTACTTC. Translation: CASLAGYEQYF.

In this sample, this clonotype turned up a few times. V is TRBV6-8 and J is TRBJ2-2, with 8 bases that match TRBD1. CDR1 and CDR2 from the germline V gene are MNHGY and SAAAGT. V trimming: 6 bases; J trimming: 7 bases; junction bases outside the gene matches: 10. This CDR3 contains 15 residues. As DNA, the CDR3 is TGTGCCAGCAGCCTGGACAGGGCTCTAGTCGGGGAGCTGTTTTTT. As protein: CASSLDRALVGELFF.

This clonotype appeared a single time. A much larger clone lies a single base off, so this may be a read error. The V gene is TRBV7-6, the J gene TRBJ2-5; a possible D gene is TRBD2 (7 bases). This CDR3 has 18 residues. CDR1 is SGHVS, CDR2 FNYEAQ, per germline. The CDR3 nucleotides are TGTTCCAGCAGCTCAGCCGAGGGGGGGGGGCCCGACAAAGAGACCCAGTACTTC. Translated, it gives CSSSSAEGGGPDKETQYF.

The chain uses TRBV18 and TRBJ1-5; a possible D gene is TRBD1 (6 bases). Germline V gene data show CDR1 as KGHSH and CDR2 as LQKENI. The CDR3 extends over 14 amino acids. Trimming left V 4 bases short and J 4 bases short, with 11 bases between. The CDR3 nucleotides are TGTGCCAGCTCACGGGACAACATGAATCAGCCCCAGCATTTT. Its translation: CASSRDNMNQPQHF. The full variable domain, rest sourced from reference TRBV18 and TRBJ1-5, is NAGVMQNPRHLVRRRGQEARLRCSPMKGHSHVYWYRQLPEEGLKFMVYLQKENIIDESGMPKERFSAEFPKEGPSILRIQQVVRGDSAAYFCASSRDNMNQPQHFGDGTRLSIL.

This clonotype was seen repeatedly, ten times or more. V gene TRBV7-8 combines with J gene TRBJ2-6; possibly TRBD2 for D (5 bases). V gave up 5 bases and J gave up 0 bases, with 14 bases separating them. This CDR3 has 17 amino acids. From germline, CDR1 is SGHVS and CDR2 FQNEAQ. CDR3 region: CASSPWTHASGANVLTF. The CDR3 nucleotides are TGTGCCAGCAGCCCCTGGACTCACGCCTCTGGGGCCAACGTCCTGACTTTC.

The chain joins TRBV6-5 to TRBJ1-2, with no clear D. The CDR3 contains 13 residues. The germline V and J ends were trimmed by 0 bases and 7 bases, with 9 bases remaining between them. Germline V lookup: CDR1 MNHEY, CDR2 SVGAGI. CDR3 nucleotide sequence: TGTGCCAGCAGTTACTCTCCCGGCTCTGGCTACACCTTC. It specifies CASSYSPGSGYTF.

The genes are TRBV7-2 and TRBJ2-3, with 7 bases fitting TRBD2. V shed 4 bases and J 0 bases; nucleotides not matched to a gene: 7. CDR3 length: 16 residues. Germline loops: CDR1 SGHTA, CDR2 FQGNSA. The CDR3 loop reads CASSSSGLPSTDTQYF. The CDR3 coding sequence is TGTGCCAGCAGCTCCTCGGGACTACCCAGCACAGATACGCAGTATTTT.